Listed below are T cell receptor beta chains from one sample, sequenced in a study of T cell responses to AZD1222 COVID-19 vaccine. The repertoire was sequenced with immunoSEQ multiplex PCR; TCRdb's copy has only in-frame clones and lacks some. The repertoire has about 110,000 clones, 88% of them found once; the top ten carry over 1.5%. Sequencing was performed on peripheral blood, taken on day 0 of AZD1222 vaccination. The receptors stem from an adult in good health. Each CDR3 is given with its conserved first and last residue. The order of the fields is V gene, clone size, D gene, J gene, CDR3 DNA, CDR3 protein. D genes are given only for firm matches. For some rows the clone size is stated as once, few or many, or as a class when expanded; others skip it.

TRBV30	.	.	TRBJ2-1	TGTGCCTGGAGTGTATCCCCAATTGAGCAGTTCTTC	CAWSVSPIEQFF
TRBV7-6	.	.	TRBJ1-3	TGTGCCAGCAGCCCCTTCGGAAGCTCTGGAAACACCATATATTTT	CASSPFGSSGNTIYF
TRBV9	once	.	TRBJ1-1	TGTGCCAGCAGCCTAATAACAGGGAGTGAAGCTTTCTTT	CASSLITGSEAFF
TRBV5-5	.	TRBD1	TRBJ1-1	TGTGCCAGCAGCTTCCGGGACAGGGAATGGACTGAAGCTTTCTTT	CASSFRDREWTEAFF
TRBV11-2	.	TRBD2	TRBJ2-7	TGTGCCAGCAGCTCCTGGGGGGGGACGGTCCCCTACGAGCAGTACTTC	CASSSWGGTVPYEQYF
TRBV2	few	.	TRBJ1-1	TGTGCCAGCCTCCTCACTGAAGCTTTCTTT	CASLLTEAFF
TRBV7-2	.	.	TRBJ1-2	TGTGCCAGCAGCTTCGTGGGACATGGCTACACCTTC	CASSFVGHGYTF
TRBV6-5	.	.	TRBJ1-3	TGTGCCAGTGGCGGGGTCCCCTACTCTGGAAACACCATATATTTT	CASGGVPYSGNTIYF
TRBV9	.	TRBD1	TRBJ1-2	TGTGCCAGCAATGCAGGGGGCGAGGGTGGCTACACCTTC	CASNAGGEGGYTF
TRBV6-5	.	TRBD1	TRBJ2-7	TGTGCCAGCAGTTACGACAGGGATCCCTACGAGCAGTACTTC	CASSYDRDPYEQYF
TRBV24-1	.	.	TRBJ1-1	TGTGCCACCAGTGACCCGGGATCTAACACTGAAGCTTTCTTT	CATSDPGSNTEAFF
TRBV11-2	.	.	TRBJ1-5	TGTGCCAGCAGCTTAAATCTGGGAGGTAATCAGCCCCAGCATTTT	CASSLNLGGNQPQHF
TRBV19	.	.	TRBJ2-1	TGTGCCAGTAGTATAACCCCGAACAGGGCTGGCTACAATGAGCAGTTCTTC	CASSITPNRAGYNEQFF
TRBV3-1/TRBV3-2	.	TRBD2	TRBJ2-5	TGTGCCAGCAGCCCCAGACTAGCGGGGGGGCCGGGGGAAGAGACCCAGTACTTC	CASSPRLAGGPGEETQYF
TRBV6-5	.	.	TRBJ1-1	TGTGCCAGCAGCCAAGACAGTTACAGTAAAGCTTTCTTT	CASSQDSYSKAFF
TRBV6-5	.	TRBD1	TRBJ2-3	TGTGCCAGCAATAACAGGGGTCGAAGCGATACGCAGTATTTT	CASNNRGRSDTQYF
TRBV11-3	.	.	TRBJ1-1	TGTGCCAGCAGCCCCCGGGGGGGCATGAACACTGAAGCTTTCTTT	CASSPRGGMNTEAFF
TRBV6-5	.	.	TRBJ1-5	TGTGCCAGCAGTTCAGATAGCAATCAGCCCCAGCATTTT	CASSSDSNQPQHF
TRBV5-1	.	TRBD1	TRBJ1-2	TGCGCCAGCAGCCAGGGGACAGGGTCCTATGGCTACACCTTC	CASSQGTGSYGYTF
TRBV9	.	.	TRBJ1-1	TGTGCCAGCAGCGTAGAAGGGATGAACACTGAAGCTTTCTTT	CASSVEGMNTEAFF
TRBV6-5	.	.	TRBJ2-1	TGTGCCAGCACCCTTTTTTTTGGCAATGAGCAGTTCTTC	CASTLFFGNEQFF
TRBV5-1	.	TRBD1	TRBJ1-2	TGCGCCAGCAGCTCGTCCGGGACAGACAACTATGGCTACACCTTC	CASSSSGTDNYGYTF
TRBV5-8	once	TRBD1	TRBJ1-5	TGTGCCAGCAGCCCGGGGACAGGGGGCAATCAGCCCCAGCATTTT	CASSPGTGGNQPQHF
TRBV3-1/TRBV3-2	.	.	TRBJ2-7	TGTGCCAGCAGCATGGGGACGGTCACCTACGAGCAGTACTTC	CASSMGTVTYEQYF
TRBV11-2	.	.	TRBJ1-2	TGTGCCAGCAGCGGTAGTCATGGCTACACCTTC	CASSGSHGYTF
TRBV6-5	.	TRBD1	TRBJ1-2	TGTGTTAAGATTTTCGACAGGGAGGGGCACTATGGCTACACCTTC	CVKIFDREGHYGYTF
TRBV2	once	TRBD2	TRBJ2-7	TGTGCCAGCAGGGCTCTAGCGGAGCCCCCCTACGAGCAGTACTTC	CASRALAEPPYEQYF
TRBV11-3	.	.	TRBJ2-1	TGTGCCAGCAGCTTAGCAACGTTGGCTCAGGAGCAGTTCTTC	CASSLATLAQEQFF
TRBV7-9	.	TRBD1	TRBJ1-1	TGTGCCAGCAGCTTAGCGACAGGGGGATTCACTGAAGCTTTCTTT	CASSLATGGFTEAFF
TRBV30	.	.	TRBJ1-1	TGTGCCTGGAAAACCGGGCCCTTGGAAGGTGAGCCTTTCTTT	CAWKTGPLEGEPFF
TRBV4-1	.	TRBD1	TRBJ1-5	TGCGCCAGCGGGGGGGGACAGCACAATCAGCCCCAGCATTTT	CASGGGQHNQPQHF
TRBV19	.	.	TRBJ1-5	TGTGCCAGTAGTACCCGCTCGAGCAGTTATAGCAATCAGCCCCAGCATTTT	CASSTRSSSYSNQPQHF
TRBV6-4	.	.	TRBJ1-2	TGTGCCAGCAGTGAACCAGGGGACAAAGGCTACACCTTC	CASSEPGDKGYTF
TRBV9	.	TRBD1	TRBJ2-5	TGTGCCAGCAGCCTGGACAGGGATCAAGAGACCCAGTACTTC	CASSLDRDQETQYF
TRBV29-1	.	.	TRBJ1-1	TGCAGCGTTGGAGTTCGGCTTGAAGCTTTCTTT	CSVGVRLEAFF
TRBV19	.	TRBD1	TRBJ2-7	TGTGCCAGTAGTATGGGGACAGGGATCCCTTACGAGCAGTACTTC	CASSMGTGIPYEQYF
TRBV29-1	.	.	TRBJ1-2	TGCAGCGTTGGGGGACACCCGGTCTATGGCTACACCTTC	CSVGGHPVYGYTF
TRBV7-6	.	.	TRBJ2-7	TGTGCCAGCAGCTTACGTAGCGGACCTACCTACGAGCAGTACTTC	CASSLRSGPTYEQYF
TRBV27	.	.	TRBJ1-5	TGTGCCAGCAGTTTACAGCCTAATAGCAATCAGCCCCAGCATTTT	CASSLQPNSNQPQHF
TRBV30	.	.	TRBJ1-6	TGTGCCTGGAACCAACAGGAAAATTCACCCCTCCACTTT	CAWNQQENSPLHF
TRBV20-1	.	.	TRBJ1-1	TGCAGGGCGAGAGTGAACACTGAAGCTTTCTTT	CRARVNTEAFF
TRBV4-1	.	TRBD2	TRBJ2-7	TGCGCCAGCAGCCAAGAGGGAGGGGCGGTATTATACGAGCAGTACTTC	CASSQEGGAVLYEQYF
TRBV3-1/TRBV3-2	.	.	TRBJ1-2	TGTGCCAGCAGACAGACCGACAGTCGTAACTATGGCTACACCTTC	CASRQTDSRNYGYTF
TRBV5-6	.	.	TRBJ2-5	TGTGCCAGCAGCTCTACAGGGAGCCCAGAGACCCAGTACTTC	CASSSTGSPETQYF
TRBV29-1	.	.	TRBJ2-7	TGCAGCGCTGGGGACACTCCCTCCTCCTACGAGCAGTACTTC	CSAGDTPSSYEQYF
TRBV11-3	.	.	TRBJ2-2	TGTGCCAGCAGCCTTTCGGGGTACACCGGGGAGCTGTTTTTT	CASSLSGYTGELFF
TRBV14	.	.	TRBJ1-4	TGTGCCAGCAGCCAAGTAAATGAAAAACTGTTTTTT	CASSQVNEKLFF
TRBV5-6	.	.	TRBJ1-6	TGTGCCAGCAGCCTACCAACCGTCTCACCCCTCCACTTT	CASSLPTVSPLHF
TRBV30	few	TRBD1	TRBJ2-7	TGTGCCTGGAGTGTACTCAGGGGGCGAAGGGCCTACGAGCAGTACTTC	CAWSVLRGRRAYEQYF
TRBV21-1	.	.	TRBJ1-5	TGTGCCAGCAGCAGCGACAGCCTCTATCAGCCCCAGCATTTT	CASSSDSLYQPQHF
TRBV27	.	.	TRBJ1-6	TGTGCCAGCAGTTTATCGCCGGGTCGGAGGAATTCACCCCTCCACTTT	CASSLSPGRRNSPLHF
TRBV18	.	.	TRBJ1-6	TGTGCCAGCTCACCATTGGGGGTAAATGATTCACCCCTCCACTTT	CASSPLGVNDSPLHF